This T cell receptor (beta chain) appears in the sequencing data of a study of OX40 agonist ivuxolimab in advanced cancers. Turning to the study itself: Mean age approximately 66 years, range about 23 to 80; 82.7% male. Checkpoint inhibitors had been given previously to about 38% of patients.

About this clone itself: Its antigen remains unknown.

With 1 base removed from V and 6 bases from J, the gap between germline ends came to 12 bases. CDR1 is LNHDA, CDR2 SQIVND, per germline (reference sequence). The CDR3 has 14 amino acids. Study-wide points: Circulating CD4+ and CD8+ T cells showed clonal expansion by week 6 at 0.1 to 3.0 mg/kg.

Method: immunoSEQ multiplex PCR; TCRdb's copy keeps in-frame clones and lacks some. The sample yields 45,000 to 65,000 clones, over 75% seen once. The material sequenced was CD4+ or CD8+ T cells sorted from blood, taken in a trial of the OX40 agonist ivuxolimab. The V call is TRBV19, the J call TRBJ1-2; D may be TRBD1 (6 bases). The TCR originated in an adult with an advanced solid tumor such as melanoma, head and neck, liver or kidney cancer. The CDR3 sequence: CASSIAQGLDGYTF. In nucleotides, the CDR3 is TGTGCCAGTAGTATAGCGCAGGGGCTCGATGGCTACACCTTC.